Listed here are 32 T cell receptor beta chains from one sample, sequenced in a study of siplizumab effects on memory and regulatory T cells. Produced via immunoSEQ multiplex PCR; TCRdb's table is partial and in-frame only. The sample includes some 100,000 clones, around 94% of them seen just once. The sample taken for sequencing was Tregs sorted from blood. The receptors stem from a human donor in good health.

This chain connects TRBV5-1 to TRBJ2-7; 11 bases are shared with TRBD2. Trimming at V came to 1 base and at J to 4 bases, leaving 10 bases not matched to a gene. This CDR3 comprises 17 residues. The V gene's germline CDR1 is SGHRS and CDR2 YFSETQ. Here the CDR3 reads CASSLWLAGGLGYEQYF. The CDR3 DNA reads as TGCGCCAGCAGCTTGTGGCTAGCGGGAGGACTGGGATACGAGCAGTACTTC.

The CDR3 protein is CASTEGRNTEAFF. In DNA form, the CDR3 reads TGTGCCAGCACTGAGGGAAGGAACACTGAAGCTTTCTTT. The V gene is TRBV2, the J gene TRBJ1-1; D unclear. Trimming left V 7 bases short and J 1 base short, with 10 bases between. Germline V lookup: CDR1 SNHLY, CDR2 FYNNEI. The CDR3 is made up of 13 amino acids. Variable domain in full (rest from reference TRBV2 and TRBJ1-1): EPEVTQTPSHQVTQMGQEVILRCVPISNHLYFYWYRQILGQKVEFLVSFYNNEISEKSEIFDDQFSVERPDGSNFTLKIRSTKLEDSAMYFCASTEGRNTEAFFGQGTRLTVV.

This sequence joins TRBV6-5 and TRBJ2-6; 8 bases agree with TRBD1. V shed 5 bases and J 12 bases; nucleotides not matched to a gene: 3. The CDR3 sequence is 12 residues long. CDR1 is MNHEY and CDR2 is SVGAGI in the germline V gene. CDR3 loop: CASSLGTGVLTF. CDR3 nucleotides: TGTGCCAGCAGTCTTGGGACAGGCGTCCTGACTTTC.

V is TRBV6-5 and J is TRBJ2-7; 9 positions match TRBD2. The CDR3 has 15 amino acids. Germline-derived CDR1 and CDR2 are MNHEY and SVGAGI. V trimming: 2 bases; J trimming: 6 bases; junction bases outside the gene matches: 8. The CDR3 spells CASSYQRAGGTEQYF. The DNA of the CDR3 is TGTGCCAGCAGTTACCAGAGAGCGGGGGGCACCGAGCAGTACTTC.

This clone was seen a single time. This chain uses TRBV28 with TRBJ2-7, with unresolved D. CDR1 and CDR2 (germline): MDHEN, SYDVKM. V was pared by 3 bases and J by 4 bases, with 13 bases between. The CDR3 contains 14 residues. CDR3 in amino acids: CASSFGPVSYEQYF. The CDR3 DNA sequence: TGTGCCAGCAGTTTCGGTCCTGTTTCATACGAGCAGTACTTC.

The V and J genes are TRBV7-6 and TRBJ2-1; D possibly corresponds to TRBD2 (5 bases). There are 15 residues in the CDR3. Germline V gives CDR1 SGHVS, CDR2 FNYEAQ. V was trimmed by 1 base and J by 3 bases, leaving 10 bases between them. Here the CDR3 DNA reads TGTGCCAGCAGCTTAGAAGGAGCGGACTACAATGAGCAGTTCTTC. Translating it yields CASSLEGADYNEQFF.

The sample holds one count of this clone. This chain links TRBV7-6 with TRBJ2-5, with unresolved D. The CDR3 spans 12 residues. CDR1 SGHVS and CDR2 FNYEAQ come from the germline V gene. Trimming removed 3 bases at V and 5 bases at J, with 7 bases between. The CDR3 sequence: CASSFVSETQYF. The CDR3 DNA reads TGTGCCAGCAGCTTCGTTTCCGAGACCCAGTACTTC.

The chain recombines TRBV5-1 with TRBJ1-6, with unresolved D. From germline, CDR1 is SGHRS and CDR2 YFSETQ. The V and J ends lost 1 base and 8 bases respectively, with 16 bases between them. This CDR3 is built from 16 residues. As DNA, the CDR3 is TGCGCCAGCAGCTTGAGAGGACCTTCGAGGGATTCACCCCTCCACTTT. Its translation is CASSLRGPSRDSPLHF.

The chain employs TRBV27 and TRBJ2-2; 9 bases map to TRBD1. V gave up 6 bases and J gave up 6 bases; unmatched junction bases: 14. Per the germline V gene, CDR1 is MNHEY and CDR2 is SMNVEV (reference sequence). This CDR3 has 17 amino acids. CDR3 sequence: CASSKTPGQGWPGELFF. The DNA for the CDR3 is TGTGCCAGCAGCAAGACGCCGGGACAGGGTTGGCCCGGGGAGCTGTTTTTT.

The chain couples TRBV6-1 to TRBJ1-5; weak D call: TRBD1 (5 bases). This CDR3 contains 14 residues. Germline lookup yields CDR1 MNHNS and CDR2 SASEGT. V lost 6 bases and J lost 5, with 14 bases in between. CDR3 nucleotides: TGTGCCAGCAGCGAGGTGAGGGACCATCAGCCCCAGCATTTT. Translating gives CASSEVRDHQPQHF.

The chain has TRBV30 and TRBJ2-1; TRBD1 matches at 7 bases. Germline CDR1 is GTSNPN and CDR2 is SVGIG (reference sequence). The ends lost 0 bases at V and 8 bases at J; junction bases unmatched: 10. The CDR3 is 15 residues long. CDR3 bases: TGTGCCTGGAGTGTACGTAATAGGGGGCGGGATGAGCAGTTCTTC. It yields the protein CAWSVRNRGRDEQFF.

The gene calls are TRBV30 and TRBJ2-2, with 10 positions matching TRBD1. Germline V lookup: CDR1 GTSNPN, CDR2 SVGIG (reference sequence). Trimming took 3 bases from V and 10 from J; bases not matched to a gene: 11. CDR3 size: 15 residues. In DNA, the CDR3 is TGTGCCTGGAGACAAAAGGGACAGGGGATAGTGGAGCTGTTTTTT. This gives the protein CAWRQKGQGIVELFF.

The rearrangement uses TRBV5-5 and TRBJ2-3, with D possibly TRBD1 on 6 matching bases. This CDR3 has 16 amino acids. Germline lookup yields CDR1 SGHKS and CDR2 YYEKEE (reference sequence). Trimming took off 0 bases at V and 0 bases at J, with 11 bases between the two ends. As DNA, the CDR3 is TGTGCCAGCAGCTTGGTCAGGGGCCCTAGCACAGATACGCAGTATTTT. Translating gives CASSLVRGPSTDTQYF.

The chain has TRBV5-1 and TRBJ2-2; a possible D gene is TRBD1 (6 bases). This CDR3 is built from 14 residues. V was pared by 3 bases and J by 7 bases, with 13 bases between. The germline CDR1 and CDR2 sequences are SGHRS and YFSETQ. The CDR3 coding sequence is TGCGCCAGCAGCTACCTACAGGGAATCGGGGAGCTGTTTTTT. Residues: CASSYLQGIGELFF. Using reference TRBV5-1 and TRBJ2-2 for the parts outside the CDR3, the full variable domain is KAGVTQTPRYLIKTRGQQVTLSCSPISGHRSVSWYQQTPGQGLQFLFEYFSETQRNKGNFPGRFSGRQFSNSRSEMNVSTLELGDSALYLCASSYLQGIGELFFGEGSRLTVL.

The chain carries TRBV11-2 and TRBJ2-3; D gene uncertain. Trimming pared 3 bases from V and 4 bases from J, leaving 11 bases between. Germline V gene lookup returns CDR1 SGHAT and CDR2 FQNNGV. CDR3 length: 14 residues. CDR3 sequence: CASSFVRWADTQYF. Written as DNA, the CDR3 is TGTGCCAGCAGCTTTGTTCGTTGGGCAGATACGCAGTATTTT.

The rearrangement links TRBV18 to TRBJ2-4; TRBD2 aligns across 7 bases. Per the germline V gene, CDR1 is KGHSH and CDR2 is LQKENI. The CDR3 sequence is 15 residues long. The V and J ends lost 2 bases and 9 bases, in that order; junction bases with no gene match: 10. The CDR3: CASSPFGGVGAIQYF. The DNA for the CDR3 is TGTGCCAGCTCACCATTTGGGGGGGTAGGAGCCATTCAGTACTTC.

The chain is built from TRBV19 and TRBJ2-3; 7 bases are shared with TRBD2. The CDR3 loop spans 18 amino acids. J was trimmed by 0 bases and V by 7 bases; bases with no gene match: 16. Germline V CDR1 and CDR2: LNHDA, SQIVND (reference sequence). The DNA of the CDR3 is TGTGCCAGTAAGGAAGGCGGGAGTTTGGGGAGTAGCACAGATACGCAGTATTTT. It codes for CASKEGGSLGSSTDTQYF.

The rearrangement uses TRBV5-1 and TRBJ2-7, with TRBD2 identical over 7 bases. CDR1 is SGHRS, CDR2 YFSETQ, per germline. V was pared by 5 bases and J by 0 bases, with 8 bases of the junction left unmatched. CDR3 length: 15 residues. CDR3 coding DNA: TGCGCCAGCAGTAACGCGGGAGCGTACTCCTACGAGCAGTACTTC. It is translated as CASSNAGAYSYEQYF.

This sequence joins TRBV19 and TRBJ2-2; 12 nucleotides align to TRBD2. Unmatched junction bases numbered 5, after V lost 4 bases and J lost 5 bases. This CDR3 region has 16 residues. The germline CDR1 and CDR2 sequences are LNHDA and SQIVND (reference sequence). CDR3 nucleotide sequence: TGTGCCAGTAGTAGGCTAGCGGGAGGGTGGACCGGGGAGCTGTTTTTT. Residues: CASSRLAGGWTGELFF.

The chain is built from TRBV19 and TRBJ2-3; D gene ambiguous. Germline CDR1 is LNHDA and CDR2 is SQIVND (reference sequence). The CDR3 consists of 15 residues. V shed 5 bases and J shed 1 base, with 13 bases lying between them. As DNA, the CDR3 is TGTGCCAGTAGTGGCCGGGCAGGTCGCACAGATACGCAGTATTTT. It yields the protein CASSGRAGRTDTQYF.

The CDR3 sequence: CASSLMGIYGYTF. DNA for the CDR3: TGTGCCAGCAGTTTAATGGGAATCTATGGCTACACCTTC. V is TRBV28 and J is TRBJ1-2; no definite D call. The CDR3 totals 13 residues. Germline CDR1 MDHEN, CDR2 SYDVKM. V was pared by 2 bases and J by 4 bases, with 8 bases between.

The V and J genes are TRBV6-5 and TRBJ1-1; tentatively, D is TRBD1 (5 bases). V was shortened by 3 bases and J by 0 bases, with 14 bases between the two germline ends. The CDR3 loop spans 16 amino acids. In germline, CDR1 is MNHEY, CDR2 SVGAGI. Here the CDR3 reads CASSYGGESMNTEAFF. The CDR3 DNA follows: TGTGCCAGCAGTTATGGGGGGGAGTCCATGAACACTGAAGCTTTCTTT.

The chain couples TRBV5-4 to TRBJ2-2; D uncertain. CDR3 length: 14 residues. The germline V gene encodes CDR1 SGHNT and CDR2 YYREEE (reference sequence). V dropped 2 bases and J dropped 4 bases, with 9 bases sitting between them. The CDR3, as DNA: TGTGCCAGCAGCTTAGGGCAGACCACCGGGGAGCTGTTTTTT. It specifies CASSLGQTTGELFF.

V usage is TRBV4-1 and J usage is TRBJ1-5, with D maybe TRBD1 (5 bases). The CDR3 length is 15 residues. Trimming removed 1 base at V and 1 base at J, with 8 bases between. CDR1 is MGHRA and CDR2 is YSYEKL in the germline V gene. The chain's CDR3 is CASSQVEGSNQPQHF. As DNA, the CDR3 is TGCGCCAGCAGCCAAGTGGAGGGGAGCAATCAGCCCCAGCATTTT.

This chain joins TRBV19 and TRBJ2-5; D is perhaps TRBD2 (6 bases). V lost 3 bases, J lost 4 bases, and 9 bases lay in between. Germline V gene sequence: CDR1 LNHDA, CDR2 SQIVND (reference sequence). The CDR3 sequence is 13 residues long. CDR3 sequence (DNA): TGTGCCAGTAGTATGTGGAGGGGAGAGACCCAGTACTTC. Its translation: CASSMWRGETQYF.

In this sample, this clone turned up a few times. This chain joins TRBV2 and TRBJ1-1; 8 positions match TRBD1. With V trimmed by 6 bases and J by 13 bases, 13 bases remained unmatched. CDR1 is SNHLY, CDR2 FYNNEI, per germline. This CDR3 has 13 residues. The CDR3 sequence: CASSLITQGEGFF. The CDR3 region has the DNA TGTGCCAGCAGCCTAATAACACAGGGGGAGGGTTTCTTT.

The chain is built from TRBV6-5 and TRBJ1-4, with D possibly TRBD1 on 5 matching bases. V shed 6 bases and J shed 8 bases, with 13 bases lying between them. CDR3 length: 13 amino acids. CDR1 MNHEY and CDR2 SVGAGI come from the germline V gene. In DNA form, the CDR3 reads TGTGCCAGCAGACGACATGGGGCAGAAAAACTGTTTTTT. Encoded protein: CASRRHGAEKLFF.

This sequence joins TRBV7-6 and TRBJ2-5, with D possibly being TRBD1 (5 bases). CDR1 is SGHVS, CDR2 FNYEAQ, per germline. V lost 7 bases to trimming and J lost 0 bases, with 15 bases between them. The CDR3 spans 15 residues. The CDR3 protein is CASTVDQGYQETQYF. The CDR3 nucleotides are TGTGCCAGCACCGTTGACCAGGGATACCAAGAGACCCAGTACTTC.

The V gene is TRBV6-5, the J gene TRBJ2-1; D is perhaps TRBD2 (8 bases). Germline loops: CDR1 MNHEY, CDR2 SVGAGI. The CDR3 is 15 residues long. Between the trimmed V and J ends, which lost 5 bases and 4 bases, there was a span of 15 bases. CDR3 DNA sequence: TGTGCCAGCAGTAGGGGGCGGGAGGTTTACAATGAGCAGTTCTTC. This encodes CASSRGREVYNEQFF.

This chain connects TRBV5-1 to TRBJ1-3; D remains ambiguous. The V end lost 0 bases, the J end lost 0 bases, and 13 bases lay between the germline ends. The CDR3 sequence is 17 residues long. Germline CDR1 and CDR2: SGHRS and YFSETQ. The CDR3 DNA follows: TGCGCCAGCAGCTTGGGCTCCCCCGGCTTCTCTGGAAACACCATATATTTT. Its protein is CASSLGSPGFSGNTIYF.

The chain combines TRBV4-1 with TRBJ1-4, with TRBD1 as a possible D gene (6 bases). V was trimmed by 0 bases and J by 8 bases, leaving 13 bases between them. The CDR3 is 15 residues long. Germline CDR1 reads MGHRA; CDR2 reads YSYEKL. The CDR3 DNA reads TGCGCCAGCAGCCAAGATCGGGGACAAGGGGAAAAACTGTTTTTT. Protein product: CASSQDRGQGEKLFF.

The rearrangement joins TRBV7-2 to TRBJ1-4; 7 positions match TRBD1. J gave up 7 bases and V 5 bases, and 7 bases lay outside the gene matches. This CDR3 is built from 14 residues. In germline, CDR1 is SGHTA, CDR2 FQGNSA. CDR3 region: CASSPNRGGEKLFF. CDR3 nucleotides: TGTGCCAGCAGCCCGAACAGGGGTGGTGAAAAACTGTTTTTT.